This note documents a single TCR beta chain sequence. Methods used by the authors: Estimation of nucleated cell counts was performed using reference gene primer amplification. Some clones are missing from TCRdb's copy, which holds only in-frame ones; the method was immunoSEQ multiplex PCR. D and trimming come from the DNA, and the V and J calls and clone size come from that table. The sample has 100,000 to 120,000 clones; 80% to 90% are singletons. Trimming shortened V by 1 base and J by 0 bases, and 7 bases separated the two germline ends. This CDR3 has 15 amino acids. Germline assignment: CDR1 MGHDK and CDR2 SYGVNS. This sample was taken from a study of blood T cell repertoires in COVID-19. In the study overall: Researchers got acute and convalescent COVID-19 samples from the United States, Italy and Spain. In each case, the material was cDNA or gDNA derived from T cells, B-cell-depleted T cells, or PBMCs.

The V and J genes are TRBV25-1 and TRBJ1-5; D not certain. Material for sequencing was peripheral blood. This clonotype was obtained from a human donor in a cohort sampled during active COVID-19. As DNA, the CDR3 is TGTGCCAGCAGTGAATCCGAGAATAGCAATCAGCCCCAGCATTTT. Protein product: CASSESENSNQPQHF.